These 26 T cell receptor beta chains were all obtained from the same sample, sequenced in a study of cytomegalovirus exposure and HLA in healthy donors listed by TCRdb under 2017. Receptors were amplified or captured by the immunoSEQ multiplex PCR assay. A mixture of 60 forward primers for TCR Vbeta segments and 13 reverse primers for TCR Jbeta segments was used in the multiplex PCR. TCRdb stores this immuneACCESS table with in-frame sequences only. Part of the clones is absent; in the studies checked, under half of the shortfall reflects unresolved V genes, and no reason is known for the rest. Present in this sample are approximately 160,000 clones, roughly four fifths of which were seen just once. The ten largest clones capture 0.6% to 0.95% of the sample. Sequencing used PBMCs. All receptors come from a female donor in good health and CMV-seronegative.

The CDR3 reads CASSQTKAEQYF. The CDR3 DNA is TGTGCCAGCAGCCAAACTAAAGCCGAGCAGTACTTC. J is TRBJ2-7 and V is TRBV14; D is ambiguous. The CDR3 is 12 residues long. Per germline, CDR1 SGHDN and CDR2 FVKESK. V dropped 2 bases and J dropped 6 bases, with 8 bases sitting between them. Full variable domain (rest looked up from reference TRBV14 and TRBJ2-7): EAGVTQFPSHSVIEKGQTVTLRCDPISGHDNLYWYRRVMGKEIKFLLHFVKESKQDESGMPNNRFLAERTGGTYSTLKVQPAELEDSGVYFCASSQTKAEQYFGPGTRLTVT.

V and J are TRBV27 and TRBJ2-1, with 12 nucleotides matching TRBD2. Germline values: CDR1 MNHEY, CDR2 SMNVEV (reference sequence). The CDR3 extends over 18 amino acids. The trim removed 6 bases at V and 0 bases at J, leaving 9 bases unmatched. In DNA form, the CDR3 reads TGTGCCAGCAGGCGAGGACTAGCGGGGCCAAGCTCCTACAATGAGCAGTTCTTC. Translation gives CASRRGLAGPSSYNEQFF.

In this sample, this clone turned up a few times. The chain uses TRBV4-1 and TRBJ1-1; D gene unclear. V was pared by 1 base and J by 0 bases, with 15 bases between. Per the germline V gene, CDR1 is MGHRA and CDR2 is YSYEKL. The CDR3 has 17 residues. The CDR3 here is CASSQGKYGLMNTEAFF. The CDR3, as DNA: TGCGCCAGCAGCCAAGGGAAATACGGACTTATGAACACTGAAGCTTTCTTT.

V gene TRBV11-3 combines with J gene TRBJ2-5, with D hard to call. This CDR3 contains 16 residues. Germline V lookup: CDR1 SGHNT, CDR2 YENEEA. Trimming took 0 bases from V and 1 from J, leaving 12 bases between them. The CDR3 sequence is CASSLDLAVIQETQYF. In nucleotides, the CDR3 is TGTGCCAGCAGCTTAGATCTTGCGGTGATCCAAGAGACCCAGTACTTC.

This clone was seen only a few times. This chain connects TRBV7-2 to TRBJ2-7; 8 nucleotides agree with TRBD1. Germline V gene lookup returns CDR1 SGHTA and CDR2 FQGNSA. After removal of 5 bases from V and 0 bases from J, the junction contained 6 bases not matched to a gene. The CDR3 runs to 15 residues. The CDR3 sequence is CASSGRDRSSYEQYF. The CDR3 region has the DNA TGTGCCAGCAGCGGCCGGGACAGGAGCTCCTACGAGCAGTACTTC.

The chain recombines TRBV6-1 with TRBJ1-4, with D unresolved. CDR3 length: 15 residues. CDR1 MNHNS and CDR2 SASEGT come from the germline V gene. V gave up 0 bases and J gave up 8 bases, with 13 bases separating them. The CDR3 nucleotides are TGTGCCAGCAGTGAAGCGGGCAGGTTTCGAGAAAAACTGTTTTTT. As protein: CASSEAGRFREKLFF.

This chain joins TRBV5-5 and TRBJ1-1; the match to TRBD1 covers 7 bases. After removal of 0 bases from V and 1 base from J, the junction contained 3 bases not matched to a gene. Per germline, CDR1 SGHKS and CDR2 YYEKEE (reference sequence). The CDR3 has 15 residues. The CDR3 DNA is TGTGCCAGCAGCTTGGGAACAGGGGAGAACACTGAAGCTTTCTTT. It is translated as CASSLGTGENTEAFF.

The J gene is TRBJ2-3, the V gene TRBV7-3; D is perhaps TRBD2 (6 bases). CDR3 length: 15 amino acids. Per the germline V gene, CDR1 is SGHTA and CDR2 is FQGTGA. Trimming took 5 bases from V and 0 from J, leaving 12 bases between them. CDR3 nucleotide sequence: TGTGCCAGCAGCCCTACTAGCAGAAGCACAGATACGCAGTATTTT. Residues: CASSPTSRSTDTQYF. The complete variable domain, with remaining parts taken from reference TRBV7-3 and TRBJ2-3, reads GAGVSQTPSNKVTEKGKYVELRCDPISGHTALYWYRQSLGQGPEFLIYFQGTGAADDSGLPNDRFFAVRPEGSVSTLKIQRTERGDSAVYLCASSPTSRSTDTQYFGPGTRLTVL.

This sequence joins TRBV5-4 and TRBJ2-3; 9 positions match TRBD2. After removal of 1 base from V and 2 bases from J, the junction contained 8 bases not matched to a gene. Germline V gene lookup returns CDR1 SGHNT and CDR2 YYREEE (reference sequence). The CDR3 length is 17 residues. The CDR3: CASSLRASGVNTDTQYF. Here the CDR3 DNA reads TGTGCCAGCAGCTTGAGGGCTAGCGGGGTGAACACAGATACGCAGTATTTT.

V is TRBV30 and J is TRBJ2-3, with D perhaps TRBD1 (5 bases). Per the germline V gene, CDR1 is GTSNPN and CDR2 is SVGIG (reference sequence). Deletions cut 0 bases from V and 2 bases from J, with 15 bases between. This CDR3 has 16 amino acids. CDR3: CAWSVRGRAFTDTQYF. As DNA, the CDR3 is TGTGCCTGGAGTGTAAGGGGCAGGGCGTTCACAGATACGCAGTATTTT.

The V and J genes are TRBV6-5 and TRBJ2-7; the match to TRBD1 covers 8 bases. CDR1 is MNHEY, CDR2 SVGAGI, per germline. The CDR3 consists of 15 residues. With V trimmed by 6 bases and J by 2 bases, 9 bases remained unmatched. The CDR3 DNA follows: TGTGCCAGCAGAAAGAAAGAGACAGGGGCCTACGAGCAGTACTTC. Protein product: CASRKKETGAYEQYF.

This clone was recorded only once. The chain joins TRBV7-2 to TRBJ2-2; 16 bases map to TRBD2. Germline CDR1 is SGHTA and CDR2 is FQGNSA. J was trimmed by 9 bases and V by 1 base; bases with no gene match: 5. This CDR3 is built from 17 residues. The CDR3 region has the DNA TGTGCCAGCAGCTTAGATGGGACTAGCGGGGGGGTACGGGAGCTGTTTTTT. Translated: CASSLDGTSGGVRELFF.

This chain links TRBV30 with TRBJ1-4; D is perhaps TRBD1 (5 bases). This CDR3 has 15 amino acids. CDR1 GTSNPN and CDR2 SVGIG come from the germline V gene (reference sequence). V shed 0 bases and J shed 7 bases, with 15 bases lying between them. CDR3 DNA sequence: TGTGCCTGGAGTGTAAACGGGGCGCGGGGTGAAAAACTGTTTTTT. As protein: CAWSVNGARGEKLFF. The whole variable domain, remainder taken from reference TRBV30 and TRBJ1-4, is SQTIHQWPATLVQPVGSPLSLECTVEGTSNPNLYWYRQAAGRGLQLLFYSVGIGQISSEVPQNLSASRPQDRQFILSSKKLLLSDSGFYLCAWSVNGARGEKLFFGSGTQLSVL.

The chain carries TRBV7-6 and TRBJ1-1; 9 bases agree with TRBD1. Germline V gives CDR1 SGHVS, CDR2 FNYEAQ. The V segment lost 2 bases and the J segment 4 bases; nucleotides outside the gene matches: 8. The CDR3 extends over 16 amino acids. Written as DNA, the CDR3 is TGTGCCAGCAGCTTATTAACAGGGGGCTCGGGCACTGAAGCTTTCTTT. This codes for CASSLLTGGSGTEAFF.

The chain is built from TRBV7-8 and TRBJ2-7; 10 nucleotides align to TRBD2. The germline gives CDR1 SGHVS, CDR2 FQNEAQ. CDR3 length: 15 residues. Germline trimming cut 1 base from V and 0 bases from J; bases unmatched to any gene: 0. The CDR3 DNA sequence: TGTGCCAGCAGCTTAGGGACTAGCGGCTCCTACGAGCAGTACTTC. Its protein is CASSLGTSGSYEQYF.

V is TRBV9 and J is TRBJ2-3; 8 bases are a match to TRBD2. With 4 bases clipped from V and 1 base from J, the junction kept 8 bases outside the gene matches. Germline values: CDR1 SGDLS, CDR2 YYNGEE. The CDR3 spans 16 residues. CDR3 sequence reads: CASSPIAGLGTDTQYF. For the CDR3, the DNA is TGTGCCAGCAGCCCTATAGCGGGGTTAGGCACAGATACGCAGTATTTT.

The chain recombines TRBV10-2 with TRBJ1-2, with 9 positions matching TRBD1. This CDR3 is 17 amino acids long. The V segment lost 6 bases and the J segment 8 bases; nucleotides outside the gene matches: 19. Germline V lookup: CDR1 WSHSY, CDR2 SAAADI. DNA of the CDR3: TGCGCCAGCAGCCTAACTCAAGATACAGGGGGCGCGGGGGGCTACACCTTC. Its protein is CASSLTQDTGGAGGYTF.

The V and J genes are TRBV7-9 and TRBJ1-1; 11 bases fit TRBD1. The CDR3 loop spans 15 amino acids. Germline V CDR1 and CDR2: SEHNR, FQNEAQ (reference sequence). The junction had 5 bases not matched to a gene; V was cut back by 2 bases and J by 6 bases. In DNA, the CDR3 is TGTGCCAGCAGCTTACGCGGGACAGGGGGGTCTGAAGCTTTCTTT. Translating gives CASSLRGTGGSEAFF.

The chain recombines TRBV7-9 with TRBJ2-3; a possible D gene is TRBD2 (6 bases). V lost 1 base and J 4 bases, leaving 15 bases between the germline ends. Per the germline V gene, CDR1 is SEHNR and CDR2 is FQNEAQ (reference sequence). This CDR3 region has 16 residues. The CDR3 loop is CASSLEAGVSADTQYF. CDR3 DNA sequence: TGTGCCAGCAGCTTAGAAGCGGGCGTGAGCGCAGATACGCAGTATTTT.

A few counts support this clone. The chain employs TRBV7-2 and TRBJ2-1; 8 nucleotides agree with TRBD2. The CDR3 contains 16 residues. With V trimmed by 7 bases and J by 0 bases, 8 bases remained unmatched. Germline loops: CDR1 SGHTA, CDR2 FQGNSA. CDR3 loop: CASTRGGTSSYNEQFF. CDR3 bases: TGTGCCAGCACCCGGGGGGGGACGAGCTCCTACAATGAGCAGTTCTTC.

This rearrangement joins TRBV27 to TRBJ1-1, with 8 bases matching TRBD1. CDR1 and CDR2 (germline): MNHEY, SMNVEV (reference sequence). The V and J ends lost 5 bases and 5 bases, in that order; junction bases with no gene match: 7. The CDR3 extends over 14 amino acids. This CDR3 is CASSRGQGRTEAFF. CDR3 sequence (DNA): TGTGCCAGCAGTCGCGGACAGGGAAGAACTGAAGCTTTCTTT.

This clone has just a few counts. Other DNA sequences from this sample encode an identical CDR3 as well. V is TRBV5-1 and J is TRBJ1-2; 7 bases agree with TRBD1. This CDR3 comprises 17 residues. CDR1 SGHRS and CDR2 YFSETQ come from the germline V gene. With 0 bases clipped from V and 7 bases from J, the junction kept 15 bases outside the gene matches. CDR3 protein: CASSLVSPRRGRGGYTF. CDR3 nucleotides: TGCGCCAGCAGCTTGGTTTCCCCCCGGAGGGGGCGCGGTGGCTACACCTTC. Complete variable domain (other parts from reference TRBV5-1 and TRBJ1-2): KAGVTQTPRYLIKTRGQQVTLSCSPISGHRSVSWYQQTPGQGLQFLFEYFSETQRNKGNFPGRFSGRQFSNSRSEMNVSTLELGDSALYLCASSLVSPRRGRGGYTFGSGTRLTVV.

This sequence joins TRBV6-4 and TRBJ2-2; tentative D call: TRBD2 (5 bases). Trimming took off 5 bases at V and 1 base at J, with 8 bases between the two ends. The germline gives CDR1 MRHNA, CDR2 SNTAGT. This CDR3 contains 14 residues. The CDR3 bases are TGTGCCAGCAGTAAACTAGGGAACACCGGGGAGCTGTTTTTT. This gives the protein CASSKLGNTGELFF.

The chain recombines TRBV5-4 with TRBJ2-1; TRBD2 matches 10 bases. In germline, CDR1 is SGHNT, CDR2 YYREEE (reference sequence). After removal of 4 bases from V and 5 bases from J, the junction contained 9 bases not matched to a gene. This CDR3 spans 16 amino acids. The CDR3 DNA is TGTGCCAGCAGCCCCCAGGGACTAGCGATAAACAATGAGCAGTTCTTC. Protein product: CASSPQGLAINNEQFF.

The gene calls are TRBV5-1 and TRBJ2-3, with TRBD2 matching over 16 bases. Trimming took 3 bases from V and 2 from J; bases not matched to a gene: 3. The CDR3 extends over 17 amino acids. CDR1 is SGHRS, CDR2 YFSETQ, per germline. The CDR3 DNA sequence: TGCGCCAGCAGCTGGGGACTAGCGGGAGGGCCCACAGATACGCAGTATTTT. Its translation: CASSWGLAGGPTDTQYF.

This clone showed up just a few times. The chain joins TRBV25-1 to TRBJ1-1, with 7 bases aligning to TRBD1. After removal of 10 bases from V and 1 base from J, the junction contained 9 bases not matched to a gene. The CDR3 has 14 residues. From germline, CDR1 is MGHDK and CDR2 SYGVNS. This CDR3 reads CATRTGKGNTEAFF. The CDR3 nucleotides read TGTGCCACCCGGACAGGAAAGGGGAACACTGAAGCTTTCTTT.